The sequence of this T cell receptor (beta chain) was determined in a study of shared clonotypes between healthy human individuals. Naive CD8 cells were CD45RO-negative, positively selected for CCR7, excluding terminally differentiated effector memory CD45RA+ cells. TCRdb's table, derived via immunoSEQ multiplex PCR, lists solely in-frame clones and lacks some. The data contain around 550,000 clones, around 96% of them seen just once; the ten biggest clones take up over 0.09%. Germline V lookup: CDR1 ENHRY, CDR2 SYGVKD. The CDR3 contains 13 residues. V was trimmed by 6 bases and J by 8 bases, leaving 16 bases between them.

This rearrangement joins TRBV10-3 to TRBJ1-2; possibly TRBD1 for D (5 bases). The sequence derives from a woman aged 25 to 45 in good health. The sequencing input was naive CD8+ T cells sorted from blood. The CDR3 DNA is TGTGCCATCAGCCTGGGACCCGCGGGGGGCTACACCTTC. This encodes CAISLGPAGGYTF.